This T cell receptor (beta chain) originates from a study of CD8+ T cells in alopecia areata. Investigators isolated RNA and reverse transcribed it into cDNA to act as the sequencing template. Clones were read by immunoSEQ multiplex PCR, and TCRdb kept only the in-frame ones, dropping some. The sample has roughly 170,000 clones; about 60% are singletons. Specified treatment: oral pan-JAK inhibitor, 5-10 mg twice daily. V gave up 4 bases and J gave up 0 bases, with 6 bases separating them. The V gene's germline CDR1 is SGHNT and CDR2 YENEEA. The CDR3 is 13 amino acids. The clonotype comes from a human donor with alopecia areata. The source was CD8+ T cells sorted from blood, collected at week 24, from a patient treated with tofacitinib. The rearrangement uses TRBV11-3 and TRBJ2-5; D call uncertain. The CDR3 DNA follows: TGTGCCAGCAGCTCCCCCGACCAAGAGACCCAGTACTTC. Translating it yields CASSSPDQETQYF.